This T cell receptor beta chain appears in the sequencing data of a study of cytomegalovirus exposure and HLA in healthy donors. Findings and limits, study-wide: An analysis that was carried out later associated 16,951 TCR beta sequences with HLA alleles at 0.05 false discovery rate. Because they were indistinguishable, some V segments, including TRBV6-2 and TRBV6-3, were excluded. More clonal expansion characterized HLA-associated TCR beta chains than equally common others in a later analysis.

This clone was seen a handful of times. Its target is unknown. The J segment lost 4 bases and the V segment lost 4 bases, leaving 5 bases of the junction unmatched. CDR1 and CDR2 (germline): SGHTA, FQGNSA. The CDR3 runs 16 residues. Primers for the PCR totalled 60 Vbeta and 13 Jbeta. Sequencing was performed with immunoSEQ multiplex PCR; in TCRdb, only in-frame clones are kept and a portion is missing. This sample has approximately 110,000 clones, with 55% to 70% found just once. Specimen: PBMCs. The receptor was derived from a woman aged 25 to 39 in good health and CMV-seronegative. J is TRBJ2-3 and V is TRBV7-2; TRBD2 agrees at 13 bases. The CDR3 loop is CASSYRLAGGPDTQYF. The DNA for the CDR3 is TGTGCCAGCAGCTACCGACTAGCGGGAGGCCCAGATACGCAGTATTTT.